This TCR beta chain was recovered during a study of tissue T cells after allogeneic stem cell transplantation. Study information: Patients with graft-versus-host disease had grafts: several unmodified, three CD34-selected and T-cell-depleted. Whole-study findings and limits: Motif-based clustering found tissue-specific repertoire signatures shared across patients, though few clones were shared. This small cohort was clinically heterogeneous, and sampling depth was a limitation. Anatomically similar tissues had similar TCR repertoires within each patient.

This CDR3 contains 14 residues. CDR1 and CDR2 from the germline V gene are SSHAT and FNYEAQ (reference sequence). The table came from immunoSEQ multiplex PCR; TCRdb's copy has only in-frame clones and leaves some out. Among about 3,300 clones, roughly 64% were seen once, and the ten largest hold 22%. By share, this clone counts as large. The antigen is undetermined. The junction departs from germline at one end; a sequencing error may be responsible. Steroid-refractory graft-versus-host disease after allogeneic hematopoietic cell transplant qualified adults for prospective research-autopsy enrollment.

The specimen comprised jejunal tissue, sampled at autopsy. V is TRBV7-7 and J is TRBJ1-2, with D hard to call. This receptor was taken from a male patient aged 60 or older with steroid-refractory graft-versus-host disease after an allogeneic stem cell transplant. Some T cells may trace back to the graft donor. The DNA of the CDR3 is TGTGCTAGCAGCCCCATTGGAGCTAACTATGGCTACACCTTC. It codes for CASSPIGANYGYTF.